One and the same sample provided the 27 T cell receptor beta chains below, sequenced in a study of blood T cell repertoires in COVID-19. The repertoire was sequenced with immunoSEQ multiplex PCR; TCRdb's copy has only in-frame clones and lacks some. The table has about 250,000 clones, roughly four fifths seen once. The sequenced sample consisted of PBMCs or T cells enriched from blood (not recorded which). These TCRs come from a woman aged 40-49 years who had been exposed to COVID-19.

The V call is TRBV15, the J call TRBJ2-7; 7 bases fit TRBD1. Germline V gives CDR1 LNHNV, CDR2 YYDKDF (reference sequence). The CDR3 spans 14 residues. Losses at the gene ends were 4 bases for V and 7 bases for J; bases not matched to a gene: 10. The CDR3 spells CATSTSSQGEEQYF. CDR3 DNA: TGTGCCACCAGCACATCGTCCCAGGGGGAAGAGCAGTACTTC.

The CDR3 reads CATSRGVGTSGGVDTQYF. The CDR3 nucleotides read TGTGCCACCAGCAGAGGCGTCGGGACTAGCGGGGGGGTAGATACGCAGTATTTT. The genes are TRBV15 and TRBJ2-3; the match to TRBD2 covers 16 bases. The CDR3 is 18 residues long. J was trimmed by 5 bases and V by 1 base; bases with no gene match: 6. Germline loops: CDR1 LNHNV, CDR2 YYDKDF (reference sequence).

The genes are TRBV7-3 and TRBJ1-6; no reliable D call. Germline CDR1 and CDR2: SGHTA and FQGTGA. V was cut by 1 base and J by 10 bases, with 8 bases left in between. The CDR3 runs to 13 residues. The CDR3 DNA reads TGTGCCAGCAGCTTAAAGGAGAGGTCACCCCTCCACTTT. Translating gives CASSLKERSPLHF.

V and J are TRBV21-1 and TRBJ2-7; TRBD2, the table's D call, lacks a check against the DNA. TRBV21-1 is a pseudogene. The length of the CDR3 is 16 residues. This chain's CDR3 is CASSKWQAGTSYEQYF. DNA of the CDR3: TGTGCCAGCAGCAAATGGCAAGCGGGGACCTCCTACGAGCAGTACTTC.

This chain connects TRBV6-8 to TRBJ2-7, with a possible D match to TRBD2 (5 bases). The CDR3 spans 15 residues. Germline V CDR1 and CDR2: MNHGY, SAAAGT. V was cut by 5 bases and J by 2 bases, with 16 bases left in between. The CDR3: CASSIALHLTYEQYF. CDR3 DNA: TGTGCCAGCAGTATAGCGTTACACCTAACCTACGAGCAGTACTTC.

The J gene is TRBJ1-6, the V gene TRBV2; no reliable D call. This CDR3 has 16 residues. V lost 2 bases and J lost 5, with 13 bases in between. Germline CDR1 reads SNHLY; CDR2 reads FYNNEI. The CDR3 bases are TGTGCCAGCAGTGAAATGGGCGTACCGAATAATTCACCCCTCCACTTT. This gives the protein CASSEMGVPNNSPLHF.

This clone has only a few counts. The rearrangement joins TRBV11-3 to TRBJ2-1; 9 bases are a match to TRBD2. The CDR3 totals 15 residues. Germline CDR1 is SGHNT and CDR2 is YENEEA. V gave up 5 bases and J gave up 5 bases; unmatched junction bases: 7. The CDR3 reads CASSLGGTSNNEQFF. The CDR3 DNA reads as TGTGCCAGCAGCCTGGGGGGGACTAGCAACAATGAGCAGTTCTTC.

The chain carries TRBV29-1 and TRBJ1-5, with a weak D call TRBD1 (6 bases). CDR1 is SQVTM, CDR2 ANQGSEA, per germline. There are 16 residues in the CDR3. V was clipped by 6 bases and J by 6 bases, with 24 bases between them. CDR3 sequence reads: CSVALSGASGGQPQHF. In nucleotides, the CDR3 is TGCAGCGTCGCTCTATCGGGGGCGTCGGGGGGTCAGCCCCAGCATTTT.

The sample holds a few counts of this clone. This CDR3 is CASRSQGAGNTIYF. CDR3 nucleotides: TGTGCCAGCAGAAGTCAGGGGGCCGGAAACACCATATATTTT. The gene calls are TRBV6-5 and TRBJ1-3; the match to TRBD1 covers 8 bases. The CDR3 is 14 residues long. Trimming took 6 bases from V and 4 from J; bases not matched to a gene: 5. Germline V lookup: CDR1 MNHEY, CDR2 SVGAGI.

V and J are TRBV6-1 and TRBJ2-1; D unclear. Germline V gives CDR1 MNHNS, CDR2 SASEGT. The CDR3 is 16 amino acids. Trimming took off 2 bases at V and 7 bases at J, with 18 bases between the two ends. The CDR3 is CASSEIVTVDGNEQFF. The CDR3 DNA reads TGTGCCAGCAGTGAAATTGTGACTGTTGATGGGAATGAGCAGTTCTTC.

The V gene is TRBV4-1, the J gene TRBJ2-7; 12 nucleotides match TRBD2. CDR3 length equals 15 residues. V shed 4 bases, J shed 0 bases, and the junction held 1 base outside the gene matches. Germline V gives CDR1 MGHRA, CDR2 YSYEKL. The CDR3, as DNA: TGCGCCAGCAGCCCACTAGCGGGGGGCTCCTACGAGCAGTACTTC. It codes for CASSPLAGGSYEQYF.

The gene calls are TRBV12-3 or TRBV12-4 and TRBJ1-1, with D perhaps matching TRBD1 (6 bases). The germline V and J ends were trimmed by 8 bases and 8 bases, with 9 bases remaining between them. This CDR3 comprises 10 residues. This CDR3 reads CASGGAEAFF. CDR3 in DNA: TGTGCCAGCGGGGGGGCGGAAGCTTTCTTT.

This clone was observed a single time. This chain joins TRBV29-1 and TRBJ1-2; TRBD1 agrees at 7 bases. V was clipped by 1 base and J by 8 bases; unmatched bases: 16. This CDR3 contains 16 residues. The germline V gene has CDR1 SQVTM and CDR2 ANQGSEA. The CDR3 spells CSVEGVGAQGIGGYTF. In DNA, the CDR3 is TGCAGCGTTGAAGGGGTCGGGGCACAGGGGATAGGCGGCTACACCTTC.

The chain uses TRBV5-6 and TRBJ1-3, with 8 bases fitting TRBD1. Unmatched junction bases numbered 7, after V lost 4 bases and J lost 4 bases. CDR3 size: 15 residues. CDR1 is SGHDT, CDR2 YYEEEE, per germline. CDR3 bases: TGTGCCAGCAGCCTTACAGGGGGAGGAGGAAACACCATATATTTT. It is translated as CASSLTGGGGNTIYF. The entire variable domain, with the rest obtained from reference TRBV5-6 and TRBJ1-3, is as follows: DAGVTQSPTHLIKTRGQQVTLRCSPKSGHDTVSWYQQALGQGPQFIFQYYEEEERQRGNFPDRFSGHQFPNYSSELNVNALLLGDSALYLCASSLTGGGGNTIYFGEGSWLTVV.

In nucleotides, the CDR3 is TGTGCCAGCAGTGAAGGGGACAGGGGCTCTATCGGTGAAAAACTGTTTTTT. As protein: CASSEGDRGSIGEKLFF. The chain couples TRBV6-1 to TRBJ1-4; the match to TRBD1 covers 10 bases. V dropped 1 base and J dropped 7; count of bases not matched to a gene: 9. In germline, CDR1 is MNHNS, CDR2 SASEGT. The length of the CDR3 is 17 residues.

This clone was counted once. The genes are TRBV29-1 and TRBJ2-7, with 11 bases fitting TRBD1. This CDR3 is 15 amino acids long. Per germline, CDR1 SQVTM and CDR2 ANQGSEA. Trimming took 5 bases from V and 0 from J; bases not matched to a gene: 6. This CDR3 is CSVYTGTGGSYEQYF. The DNA of the CDR3 is TGCAGCGTTTATACCGGGACAGGGGGCTCCTACGAGCAGTACTTC.

The chain uses TRBV10-2 and TRBJ2-7; 9 bases fit TRBD1. V gave up 3 bases and J gave up 1 base; unmatched junction bases: 4. Germline CDR1 and CDR2: WSHSY and SAAADI. The CDR3 contains 15 residues. CDR3 region: CASSDRDRVSYEQYF. The CDR3, as DNA: TGCGCCAGCAGTGATAGGGACAGGGTGTCCTACGAGCAGTACTTC.

The chain combines TRBV6-5 with TRBJ1-2; 7 bases map to TRBD1. CDR1 and CDR2 from the germline V gene are MNHEY and SVGAGI. This CDR3 contains 13 residues. The V gene end was trimmed by 6 bases and the J gene end by 2 bases; junction bases not matched to a gene: 3. The CDR3 protein is CASRGRGNYGYTF. DNA of the CDR3: TGTGCCAGCAGGGGCAGGGGGAACTATGGCTACACCTTC.

This clone has a single count. The chain has TRBV14 and TRBJ1-5; D remains ambiguous. In germline, CDR1 is SGHDN, CDR2 FVKESK. The CDR3 spans 13 residues. With 4 bases removed from V and 7 bases from J, the gap between germline ends came to 11 bases. The CDR3 spells CASSLNSGQPQHF. CDR3 bases: TGTGCCAGCAGCCTGAACTCAGGCCAGCCCCAGCATTTT.

The sample holds one count of this clone. V is TRBV3-1 (or the pseudogene TRBV3-2) and J is TRBJ1-2, with D maybe TRBD1 (5 bases). Trimming stripped 0 bases from V and 4 bases from J, with 9 bases between. The germline V gene has CDR1 LGHDT and CDR2 YNNKEL (reference sequence). This CDR3 region has 14 residues. In DNA form, the CDR3 reads TGTGCCAGCAGCCAAGATCACAGGAGCTATGGCTACACCTTC. This codes for CASSQDHRSYGYTF.

This clone was observed at least ten times. The CDR3 spells CASSGPRTANTGELFF. The CDR3 DNA reads TGCGCCAGCAGCGGGCCAAGGACAGCGAACACCGGGGAGCTGTTTTTT. The rearrangement links TRBV4-1 to TRBJ2-2; a possible D gene is TRBD1 (6 bases). This CDR3 is 16 amino acids long. Trimming removed 5 bases from V and 0 bases from J, with 13 bases in between. Germline V lookup: CDR1 MGHRA, CDR2 YSYEKL.

The V and J genes are TRBV5-1 and TRBJ2-7; tentatively, D is TRBD1 (6 bases). Trimming removed 4 bases from V and 3 bases from J, with 23 bases in between. CDR1 and CDR2 from the germline V gene are SGHRS and YFSETQ. The CDR3 spans 17 residues. The DNA of the CDR3 is TGCGCCAGCAGCGACCAACGACGGAGTGGCAGGGGCTACGAGCAGTACTTC. Residues: CASSDQRRSGRGYEQYF.

J is TRBJ1-4 and V is TRBV2; a weak D match, TRBD1 (5 bases). Germline CDR1 reads SNHLY; CDR2 reads FYNNEI. V was cut by 8 bases and J by 4 bases, with 11 bases left in between. The CDR3 covers 13 residues. CDR3 sequence (DNA): TGTGCCAGCGGGGCCAGCATTAATGAAAAACTGTTTTTT. It translates to CASGASINEKLFF.

This sequence joins TRBV3-1 (or the pseudogene TRBV3-2) and TRBJ2-7, with 9 bases that match TRBD2. CDR1 and CDR2 from the germline V gene are LGHDT and YNNKEL (reference sequence). The CDR3 loop spans 16 amino acids. The junction had 13 bases not matched to a gene; V was cut back by 6 bases and J by 4 bases. The CDR3 here is CASSTPFQRGEYEQYF. The CDR3 DNA follows: TGTGCCAGCAGTACGCCGTTCCAGCGGGGGGAGTACGAGCAGTACTTC.

This clone was recorded a few times. This same CDR3 is encoded by further DNA sequences in the sample. The genes are TRBV5-1 and TRBJ1-2; TRBD1 might be the D (5 bases). V lost 0 bases and J lost 2, with 8 bases in between. The CDR3 spans 14 residues. The V gene's germline CDR1 is SGHRS and CDR2 YFSETQ. The CDR3 bases are TGCGCCAGCAGCTTGGACGGGGGAAACTATGGCTACACCTTC. Translation gives CASSLDGGNYGYTF. Full variable domain (rest looked up from reference TRBV5-1 and TRBJ1-2): KAGVTQTPRYLIKTRGQQVTLSCSPISGHRSVSWYQQTPGQGLQFLFEYFSETQRNKGNFPGRFSGRQFSNSRSEMNVSTLELGDSALYLCASSLDGGNYGYTFGSGTRLTVV.

This sequence joins TRBV27 and TRBJ1-5; 9 bases align to TRBD1. With V trimmed by 9 bases and J by 3 bases, 18 bases remained unmatched. Germline CDR1 reads MNHEY; CDR2 reads SMNVEV (reference sequence). This CDR3 contains 18 residues. The CDR3 coding sequence is TGTGCCAGTACCGTACGGGACAGGGATTGTACGGACAATCAGCCCCAGCATTTT. It specifies CASTVRDRDCTDNQPQHF.

This clone showed up just once. CDR3 sequence reads: CAWTDSGNTIYF. The CDR3 DNA follows: TGTGCCTGGACGGACAGTGGAAACACCATATATTTT. The chain joins TRBV30 to TRBJ1-3; a possible D gene is TRBD1 (6 bases). The CDR3 consists of 12 residues. Trimming pared 4 bases from V and 3 bases from J, leaving 7 bases between. Germline assignment: CDR1 GTSNPN and CDR2 SVGIG (reference sequence).